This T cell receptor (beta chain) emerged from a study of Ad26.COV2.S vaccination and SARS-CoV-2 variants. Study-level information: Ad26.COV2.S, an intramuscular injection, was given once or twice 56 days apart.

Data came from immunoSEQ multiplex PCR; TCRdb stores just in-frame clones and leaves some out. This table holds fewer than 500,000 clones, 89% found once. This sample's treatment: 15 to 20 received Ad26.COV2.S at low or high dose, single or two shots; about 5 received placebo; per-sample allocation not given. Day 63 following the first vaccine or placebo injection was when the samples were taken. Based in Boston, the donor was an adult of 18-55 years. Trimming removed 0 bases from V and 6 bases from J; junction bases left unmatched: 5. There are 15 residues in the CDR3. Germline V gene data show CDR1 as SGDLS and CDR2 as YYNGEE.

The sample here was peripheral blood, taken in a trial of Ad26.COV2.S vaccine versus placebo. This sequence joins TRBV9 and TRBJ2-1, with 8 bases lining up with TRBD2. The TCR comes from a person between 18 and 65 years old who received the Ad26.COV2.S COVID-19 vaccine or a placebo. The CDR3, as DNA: TGTGCCAGCAGCGTAGCGGGAGGGGAGTCCAATGAGCAGTTCTTC. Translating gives CASSVAGGESNEQFF.